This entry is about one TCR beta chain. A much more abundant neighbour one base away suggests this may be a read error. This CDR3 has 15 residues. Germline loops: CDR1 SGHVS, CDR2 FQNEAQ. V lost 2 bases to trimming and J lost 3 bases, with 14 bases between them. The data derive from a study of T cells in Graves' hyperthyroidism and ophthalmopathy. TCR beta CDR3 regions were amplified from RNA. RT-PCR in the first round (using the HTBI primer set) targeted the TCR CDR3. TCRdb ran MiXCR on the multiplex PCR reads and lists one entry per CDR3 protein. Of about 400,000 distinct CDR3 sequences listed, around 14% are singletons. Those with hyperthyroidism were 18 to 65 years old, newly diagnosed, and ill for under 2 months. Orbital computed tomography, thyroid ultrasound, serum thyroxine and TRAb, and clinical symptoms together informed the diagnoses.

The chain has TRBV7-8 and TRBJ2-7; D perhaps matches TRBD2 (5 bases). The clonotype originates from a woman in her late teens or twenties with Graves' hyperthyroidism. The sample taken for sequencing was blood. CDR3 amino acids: CASSLQPETIYEQYF. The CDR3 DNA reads TGTGCCAGCAGCTTACAACCCGAGACTATCTACGAGCAGTACTTC.